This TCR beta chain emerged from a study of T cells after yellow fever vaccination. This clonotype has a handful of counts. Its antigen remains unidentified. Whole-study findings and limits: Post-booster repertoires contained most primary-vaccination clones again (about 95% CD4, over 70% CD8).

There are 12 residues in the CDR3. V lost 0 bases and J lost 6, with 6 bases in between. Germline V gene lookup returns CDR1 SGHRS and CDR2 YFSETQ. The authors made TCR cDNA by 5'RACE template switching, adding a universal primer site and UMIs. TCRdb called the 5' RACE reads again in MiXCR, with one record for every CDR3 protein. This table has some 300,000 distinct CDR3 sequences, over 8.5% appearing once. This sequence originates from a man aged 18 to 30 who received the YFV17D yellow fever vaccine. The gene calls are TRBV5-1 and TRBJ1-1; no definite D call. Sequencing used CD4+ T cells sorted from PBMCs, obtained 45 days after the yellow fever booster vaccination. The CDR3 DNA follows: TGCGCCAGCAGCTTGGAGGGCGCTGAAGCTTTCTTT. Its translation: CASSLEGAEAFF.